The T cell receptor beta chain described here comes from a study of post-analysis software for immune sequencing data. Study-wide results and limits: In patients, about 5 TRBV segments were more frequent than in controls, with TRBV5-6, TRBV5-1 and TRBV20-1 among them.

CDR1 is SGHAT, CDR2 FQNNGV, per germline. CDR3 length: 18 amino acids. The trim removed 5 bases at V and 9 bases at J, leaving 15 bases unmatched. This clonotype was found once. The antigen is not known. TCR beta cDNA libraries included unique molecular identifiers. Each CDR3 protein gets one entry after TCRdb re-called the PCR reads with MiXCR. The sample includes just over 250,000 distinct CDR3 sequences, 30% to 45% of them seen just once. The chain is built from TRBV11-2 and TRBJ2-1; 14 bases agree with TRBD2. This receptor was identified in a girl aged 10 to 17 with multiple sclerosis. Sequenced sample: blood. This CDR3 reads CASSLTTSGRGGMREQFF. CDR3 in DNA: TGTGCCAGCAGCCTCACGACTAGCGGGAGGGGGGGCATGCGTGAGCAGTTCTTC.